The rows below give T cell receptor beta chains drawn from one sample of a study of T-cell reconstitution after alpha-beta-depleted transplantation in children. TCRdb redid the calling of the PCR reads with MiXCR, one entry per CDR3 protein. The table records about 400,000 distinct CDR3 sequences, roughly 22% of them present only once. The sequencing used PBMCs from the stem cell graft donor, collected from the stem cell graft. The receptors were gathered from a human donor who donated a stem cell graft to a child with acute myeloid leukemia. Both conserved end residues are part of each CDR3. A D gene is named only where the DNA matches it firmly. Only part of the rows carry a size: once, few, many, or a class if the clone is expanded.

clone size	V gene	J gene	D gene	CDR3 DNA	CDR3 protein
.	TRBV28	TRBJ2-7	TRBD2	TGTGCCACGAGGGGACTAAGTACCGAGCAGTACTTC	CATRGLSTEQYF
.	TRBV27	TRBJ1-5	.	TGTGCCAGCAGTCGGCTCAATCAGCCCCAGCATTTT	CASSRLNQPQHF
.	TRBV28	TRBJ1-2	.	TGTGCCAGTCTCAGGGGAATAGGTGGCTACACCTTC	CASLRGIGGYTF
many	TRBV20-1	TRBJ2-7	TRBD1	TGCAGTGCTATACCGGGAACAGGGGTTCCCTACGAGCAGTACTTC	CSAIPGTGVPYEQYF
.	TRBV28	TRBJ2-1	.	TGTGCCACCACACTCGAGTGGAGTCAGGATGAGCAGTTCTTC	CATTLEWSQDEQFF
.	TRBV12-3/TRBV12-4	TRBJ1-1	.	TGTGCCAGCAGTTCGGTCCAGGGGAACACTGGAGCTTTCTTT	CASSSVQGNTGAFF
.	TRBV20-1	TRBJ2-7	.	TGCAGTGCTGGGGGACCGATCTACGAGCAGTACTTC	CSAGGPIYEQYF
few	TRBV6-1	TRBJ2-1	TRBD1	TGTGCCAGCAGCCGAGACAGGGGCCCCTTTAGTAACAATGAGCAGTTCTTC	CASSRDRGPFSNNEQFF
.	TRBV4-2	TRBJ2-3	TRBD2	TGTGCCAGCAGCCAAGATCTGTCTAGCGGGAGGCCGGCGGATACGCAGTATTTT	CASSQDLSSGRPADTQYF
.	TRBV28	TRBJ1-1	.	TGTGCCAGCAGTGACGGGACCGCTGACATGAACACTGAAGCTTTCTTT	CASSDGTADMNTEAFF
.	TRBV4-2	TRBJ1-3	TRBD1	TGTGCCAGCAGCCAGGGGGGACAGGGGCTTGGAAACACCATATATTTT	CASSQGGQGLGNTIYF
.	TRBV29-1	TRBJ2-7	.	TGCAGCGTTTCGAGGAGCTCCTACGAGCAGTACTTC	CSVSRSSYEQYF
many	TRBV12-3/TRBV12-4	TRBJ2-1	TRBD2	TGTGCCAGCAAATTGGGACTAGCGGGAGAGGGTGAGCAGTTCTTC	CASKLGLAGEGEQFF